The TCR beta chain described here comes from a study of T cell changes during pregnancy in multiple sclerosis. Germline V gives CDR1 LNHDA, CDR2 SQIVND (reference sequence). The V gene lost 2 bases and the J gene lost 4 bases, with 8 bases spanning the gap. The CDR3 has 14 amino acids. The method was immunoSEQ multiplex PCR; TCRdb's version includes in-frame clones alone and lacks a portion of them. Found here are more than 15,000 clones, around 90% of them singletons; the top ten hold 1.3%. The J gene is TRBJ2-2, the V gene TRBV19, with D perhaps TRBD1 (5 bases). This sample comprised CD4+ T cells from peripheral blood mononuclear cells, obtained in the first trimester of pregnancy. The sequence came from a female donor in good health, enrolled as a control in a pregnancy study. The CDR3: CASSIRQITGELFF. CDR3 nucleotides: TGTGCCAGTAGTATAAGACAGATCACCGGGGAGCTGTTTTTT. Together with reference TRBV19 and TRBJ2-2, the CDR3 gives the full variable domain: DGGITQSPKYLFRKEGQNVTLSCEQNLNHDAMYWYRQDPGQGLRLIYYSQIVNDFQKGDIAEGYSVSREKKESFPLTVTSAQKNPTAFYLCASSIRQITGELFFGEGSRLTVL.